Shown below are 3 T cell receptor beta chains from a single sample sequenced in a study of blood T cell repertoires in COVID-19. TCRdb's copy holds only in-frame clones and misses some; the assay was immunoSEQ multiplex PCR. In the table there are about 180,000 clones, 80% to 90% of which are singletons. Sequencing was done on a sample of PBMCs or T cells enriched from blood (not recorded which). Every receptor here comes from a man in his fifties or sixties who had recovered from COVID-19.

DNA of the CDR3: TGCAGCGTTGAAAGTCAGGGAGGTACCTACAATGAGCAGTTCTTC. Translation: CSVESQGGTYNEQFF. The chain employs TRBV29-1 and TRBJ2-1; D perhaps matches TRBD2 (6 bases). The germline gives CDR1 SQVTM, CDR2 ANQGSEA. V lost 2 bases to trimming and J lost 2 bases, with 13 bases between them. The CDR3 extends over 15 amino acids.

The rearrangement uses TRBV5-1 and TRBJ2-6, with D unclear. The V gene's germline CDR1 is SGHRS and CDR2 YFSETQ. Trimming stripped 2 bases from V and 3 bases from J, with 3 bases between. The CDR3 covers 13 residues. Here the CDR3 DNA reads TGCGCCAGCAGCTTCTATGGGGCCAACGTCCTGACTTTC. It codes for CASSFYGANVLTF.

The chain couples TRBV28 to TRBJ1-4; D perhaps matches TRBD1 (6 bases). The CDR3 extends over 10 amino acids. V gave up 6 bases and J gave up 13 bases, with 9 bases separating them. The germline gives CDR1 MDHEN, CDR2 SYDVKM. The CDR3 nucleotides read TGTGCCAGCAGCGGGGGGCGACTGTTTTTT. It yields the protein CASSGGRLFF.